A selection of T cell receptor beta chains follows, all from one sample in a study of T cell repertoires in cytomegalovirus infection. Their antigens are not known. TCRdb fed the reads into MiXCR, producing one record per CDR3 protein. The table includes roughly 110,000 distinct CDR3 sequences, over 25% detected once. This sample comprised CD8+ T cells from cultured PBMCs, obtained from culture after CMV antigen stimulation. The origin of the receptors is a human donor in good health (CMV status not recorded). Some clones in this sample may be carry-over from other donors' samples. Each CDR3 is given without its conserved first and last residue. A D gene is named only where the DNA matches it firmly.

ASSLALAGVPDTQY,TRBV11-1,TRBJ2-3,TRBD2
ASSFGQGRTGELF,TRBV7-6,TRBJ2-2,TRBD1
ASSLTSWSAFETQY,TRBV7-7,TRBJ2-5,TRBD2
ASSPRPYGYT,TRBV27,TRBJ1-2,-
ASREYGGNSPLH,TRBV6-8,TRBJ1-6,-
ASSDPANYGYT,TRBV28,TRBJ1-2,-
ASSPERDEQY,TRBV7-9,TRBJ2-7,-
ASSPQGRASYEQY,TRBV7-2,TRBJ2-7,-
ASAGGLVRLGYTDTQY,TRBV19,TRBJ2-3,-
ASSLRGGDTEAF,TRBV7-8,TRBJ1-1,-
ASSLDGSLTSNQPQH,TRBV7-8,TRBJ1-5,-
ASSTREGGGTDTQY,TRBV27,TRBJ2-3,-
ASSIAQNQPQH,TRBV19,TRBJ1-5,-
ASSHRNPTGSDYEQY,TRBV4-1,TRBJ2-7,TRBD1
ASSLTSYSEQY,TRBV5-4,TRBJ2-7,-
ASSPRAGVEKLF,TRBV7-9,TRBJ1-4,-
ASSYRGNEQF,TRBV6-5,TRBJ2-1,-
ASNSLSYNEQF,TRBV19,TRBJ2-1,-
ASSLIREAVEQY,TRBV27,TRBJ2-7,-
ASSYSGQWAPNEQF,TRBV6-5,TRBJ2-1,TRBD1
ASFSGTGKETQY,TRBV5-1,TRBJ2-5,TRBD1
ASSLEALPVDTEAF,TRBV28,TRBJ1-1,-
ASTGQANTEAF,TRBV7-9,TRBJ1-1,TRBD1
ASSTGEEVQETQY,TRBV2,TRBJ2-5,-
ASSLALGHSYEQY,TRBV7-9,TRBJ2-7,-
ASSLGQGGGRKLF,TRBV5-1,TRBJ1-4,TRBD1
ASSDFFRAGSNTGELF,TRBV2,TRBJ2-2,-
ASSPYPSGEYEQY,TRBV7-6,TRBJ2-7,TRBD2
ASSTSPPTGYEQY,TRBV6-5,TRBJ2-7,-
ASGYPKPGTGYLEQY,TRBV6-2/TRBV6-3,TRBJ2-7,TRBD1
ASSLAVGVPQETQY,TRBV7-7,TRBJ2-5,-
ASSLAFTEQGATLMDTEAF,TRBV7-6,TRBJ1-1,TRBD1
ASSLADRNTEAF,TRBV7-8,TRBJ1-1,-
ASSGEGSSNQPQH,TRBV9,TRBJ1-5,-
ASSFRGVFTDTQY,TRBV11-2,TRBJ2-3,-
ASTQGWGSPLH,TRBV6-2/TRBV6-3,TRBJ1-6,-
ASSQGGIEAF,TRBV4-1,TRBJ1-1,-
ASRPPNRGGITGELF,TRBV6-6,TRBJ2-2,TRBD2
ASSESGEGQPQH,TRBV2,TRBJ1-5,-
ASSLLELGSGNTIY,TRBV11-2,TRBJ1-3,-
ASSLRTPSYQYSNQPQH,TRBV6-5,TRBJ1-5,-
ASSRAANTGELF,TRBV6-5,TRBJ2-2,-